The sample holds many counts of the clone carrying this TCR beta chain. The antigen remains undetermined. Each of the sorted populations had a purity greater than 95%. This entry comes from a study of beta chain features in type 1 diabetes. Across the whole study: There were approximately 100 million sorted cells examined across all samples.

Germline V gene sequence: CDR1 SEHNR, CDR2 FQNEAQ (reference sequence). The CDR3 totals 11 residues. Trimming took 8 bases from V and 2 from J, leaving 4 bases between them. Study results and caveats: Any role of HLA type in TCRB rearrangement remained unresolved here. The study notes PCR might favor shorter templates equally in patients and controls.

Expressed TCRB transcripts were sequenced because the isolated RNA had all been reverse transcribed beforehand. Profiled with immunoSEQ multiplex PCR; TCRdb holds only in-frame clones, not every one. The sample has fewer than 650,000 clones; 15% are singletons. Sequencing was performed on naive CD4+ T cells from blood. The sequence came from a man aged 18 to 30 in good health. This rearrangement joins TRBV7-9 to TRBJ2-1; D gene unclear. In DNA, the CDR3 is TGTGCCAGCTACCCCTACAATGAGCAGTTCTTC. This codes for CASYPYNEQFF.